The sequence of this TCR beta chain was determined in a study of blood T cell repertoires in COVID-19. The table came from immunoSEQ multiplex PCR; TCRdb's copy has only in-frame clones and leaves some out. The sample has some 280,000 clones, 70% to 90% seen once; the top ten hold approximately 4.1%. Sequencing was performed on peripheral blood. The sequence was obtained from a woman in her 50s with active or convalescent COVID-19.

CDR3 sequence reads: CASSVWTSVSTDTQYF. The CDR3 DNA is TGTGCCAGCAGCGTCTGGACTAGCGTGAGCACAGATACGCAGTATTTT. This chain links TRBV5-8 with TRBJ2-3; the match to TRBD2 covers 9 bases. In germline, CDR1 is SGHTS, CDR2 YDEGEE. Trimming at V came to 4 bases and at J to 0 bases, leaving 6 bases not matched to a gene. The CDR3 sequence is 16 residues long.